Below are 8 T cell receptor beta chains sequenced from a single sample in a study of CD8 T cells in ankylosing spondylitis. From the 5' RACE reads, TCRdb called clonotypes with MiXCR, one entry per CDR3 protein. The table records about 280,000 distinct CDR3 sequences, 15% to 25% of them present only once. Sequencing was carried out using blood, either unsorted or a sorted T cell fraction (not recorded which). The receptors shown here come from a male donor with ankylosing spondylitis or in good health (not recorded which).

This CDR3 reads CASSSGTIGSYNEQFF. The DNA of the CDR3 is TGCGCCAGCAGCTCAGGGACTATCGGCTCCTACAATGAGCAGTTCTTC. This sequence joins TRBV5-1 and TRBJ2-1; 7 bases are a match to TRBD2. CDR3 length: 16 residues. Germline V gives CDR1 SGHRS, CDR2 YFSETQ. V gave up 3 bases and J gave up 0 bases; unmatched junction bases: 6.

In its sample, this clonotype was seen a few times. The chain employs TRBV4-1 and TRBJ2-5, with D perhaps given as TRBD1 or TRBD2 (5 bases each). Trimming shortened V by 0 bases and J by 10 bases, and 12 bases separated the two germline ends. The CDR3 consists of 13 residues. Looked up from germline, CDR1 is MGHRA and CDR2 is YSYEKL. The CDR3 sequence is CASSQDAGAGQYF. CDR3 nucleotides: TGCGCCAGCAGCCAAGACGCCGGGGCCGGCCAGTACTTC.

The CDR3 here is CASSLGGARSYGYTF. The CDR3 coding sequence is TGCGCCAGCAGCTTAGGGGGGGCGCGTTCCTATGGCTACACCTTC. The chain couples TRBV5-1 to TRBJ1-2; a weak D match, TRBD1 (6 bases). Looked up from germline, CDR1 is SGHRS and CDR2 is YFSETQ. The CDR3 consists of 15 residues. V lost 2 bases and J 4 bases, leaving 15 bases between the germline ends. Using reference TRBV5-1 and TRBJ1-2 for the parts outside the CDR3, the full variable domain is KAGVTQTPRYLIKTRGQQVTLSCSPISGHRSVSWYQQTPGQGLQFLFEYFSETQRNKGNFPGRFSGRQFSNSRSEMNVSTLELGDSALYLCASSLGGARSYGYTFGSGTRLTVV.

This sequence joins TRBV20-1 and TRBJ2-3; 8 positions match TRBD2. Looked up from germline, CDR1 is DFQATT and CDR2 is SNEGSKA (reference sequence). V was pared by 6 bases and J by 3 bases, with 20 bases of the junction left unmatched. The CDR3 consists of 18 residues. In nucleotides, the CDR3 is TGCAGTGCAAAGCCCGTTAACGGCGGGGGGTCTAGAACAGATACGCAGTATTTT. Protein: CSAKPVNGGGSRTDTQYF.

The CDR3 sequence is CASSLALAGAETQYF. DNA for the CDR3: TGTGCCAGCAGCTTAGCATTGGCGGGAGCAGAGACCCAGTACTTC. The chain couples TRBV7-2 to TRBJ2-5, with 7 bases that match TRBD2. This CDR3 is 15 amino acids long. The germline CDR1 and CDR2 sequences are SGHTA and FQGNSA. The junction had 5 bases not matched to a gene; V was cut back by 0 bases and J by 4 bases.

This rearrangement joins TRBV12-3 or TRBV12-4 to TRBJ2-3; D call uncertain. The CDR3 totals 13 residues. The V end lost 5 bases, the J end lost 8 bases, and 14 bases lay between the germline ends. CDR3 in DNA: TGTGCCAGCAGTCCCCGAACCCTCGGTACGCAGTATTTT. This encodes CASSPRTLGTQYF.

The chain recombines TRBV9 with TRBJ2-2; perhaps TRBD2 as D (5 bases). Germline V gene lookup returns CDR1 SGDLS and CDR2 YYNGEE. The CDR3 is 15 amino acids. Trimming pared 6 bases from V and 1 base from J, leaving 13 bases between. This chain's CDR3 is CASTPQEVNTGELFF. CDR3 DNA: TGTGCCAGCACCCCCCAGGAGGTGAACACCGGGGAGCTGTTTTTT.

The chain links TRBV18 to TRBJ2-3; the match to TRBD1 covers 11 bases. Germline CDR1 and CDR2: KGHSH and LQKENI. Trimming removed 0 bases from V and 7 bases from J; junction bases left unmatched: 6. The CDR3 has 16 residues. CDR3 bases: TGTGCCAGCTCACCACCGGGGGACAGGGGGACCCATACGCAGTATTTT. This translates into CASSPPGDRGTHTQYF.